This T cell receptor (beta chain) came from a study of T cell repertoires in cytomegalovirus infection. From the reads, TCRdb called clonotypes with MiXCR, one entry per CDR3 protein. The sample shows some 480,000 distinct CDR3 sequences, around 35% of them seen only once. V lost 1 base, J lost 0 bases, and 17 bases lay in between. This CDR3 is built from 18 residues. Germline values: CDR1 SGHVS, CDR2 FQNEAQ. This clonotype was seen many times. The antigen is not known. The sequences come from cultured PBMCs, collected from culture after CMV antigen stimulation. The sequence came from a human donor in good health (CMV status not recorded). Some clones in this sample may be carry-over from other donors' samples. This rearrangement joins TRBV7-8 to TRBJ2-3, with D perhaps TRBD2 (5 bases). The CDR3 reads CASSLEARASTSTDTQYF. CDR3 DNA: TGTGCCAGCAGCTTAGAGGCGAGGGCTAGCACGAGCACAGATACGCAGTATTTT.